This record looks at one T cell receptor beta chain sequence and its context. This table comes from immunoSEQ multiplex PCR, and its TCRdb copy is limited to in-frame clones, with some not included. The sample has about 430,000 clones; roughly 84% are singletons. Deletions cut 4 bases from V and 0 bases from J, with 12 bases between. The CDR3 sequence is 15 residues long. Germline CDR1 reads LGHDT; CDR2 reads YNNKEL (reference sequence). The source of the sample is a study of blood T cell repertoires in COVID-19. The overall study: Some COVID-19 samples were acute and others convalescent; all came from the United States, Italy and Spain.

Sequences were obtained from PBMCs or T cells enriched from blood (not recorded which). The chain combines TRBV3-1 (or the pseudogene TRBV3-2) with TRBJ1-2; possible D gene TRBD1, 6 bases. The TCR comes from a young woman who had been exposed to COVID-19. The CDR3 DNA is TGTGCCAGCAGCCTTCAGGGGCGAGCTAACTATGGCTACACCTTC. It is translated as CASSLQGRANYGYTF.